These 26 T cell receptor beta chains were all obtained from the same sample, sequenced in a study of blood T cells in healthy people across ages. For the second PCR, which ran for roughly 6 to 11 cycles, a sample-barcoded 5' primer and a J-beta primer mix were used. TCRdb re-analysed the 5' RACE reads in MiXCR, keeping a single row per CDR3 protein. The repertoire has nearly 800,000 distinct CDR3 sequences, more than 20% of them found once; the top ten carry more than 3%. Another study also made use of these data, one on T cells of mothers and their children.

Sequencing used blood. The source of these receptors is a boy younger than 18 in good health.

The table lists this clonotype with a few counts. V gene TRBV2 combines with J gene TRBJ2-1; 7 nucleotides line up with TRBD1. V was clipped by 10 bases and J by 3 bases; unmatched bases: 6. In germline, CDR1 is SNHLY, CDR2 FYNNEI. CDR3 length: 13 amino acids. The CDR3 loop reads CAIWDSLYNEQFF. The CDR3 DNA sequence: TGTGCCATTTGGGACAGCCTCTACAATGAGCAGTTCTTC.

V usage is TRBV28 and J usage is TRBJ2-3, with 7 bases that match TRBD2. V shed 2 bases and J 8 bases; nucleotides not matched to a gene: 7. The CDR3 sequence is 14 residues long. Germline V gene sequence: CDR1 MDHEN, CDR2 SYDVKM. CDR3 DNA: TGTGCCAGCAGTTTAGCGGGAGCAGACCGTACGCAGTATTTT. Translated, it gives CASSLAGADRTQYF.

The chain joins TRBV20-1 to TRBJ2-5; D not resolved. CDR3 length equals 12 residues. Germline assignment: CDR1 DFQATT and CDR2 SNEGSKA (reference sequence). V lost 2 bases to trimming and J lost 5 bases, with 9 bases between them. This CDR3 is CSARIGWETQYF. DNA for the CDR3: TGCAGTGCTAGAATAGGGTGGGAGACCCAGTACTTC.

This rearrangement joins TRBV6-2 or TRBV6-3 to TRBJ2-7; TRBD2 matches at 10 bases. Germline CDR1 reads MNHEY; CDR2 reads SVGEGT. V was pared by 9 bases and J by 4 bases, with 12 bases of the junction left unmatched. The length of the CDR3 is 15 residues. The CDR3 sequence: CASNDGASGGYEQYF. In DNA form, the CDR3 reads TGTGCCAGTAATGACGGGGCTAGCGGGGGTTACGAGCAGTACTTC.

In DNA, the CDR3 is TGTGCCAGCAGCTCCGGGACAGGGACTCTTACGGCTTTCTTT. It encodes CASSSGTGTLTAFF. The rearrangement joins TRBV7-2 to TRBJ1-1; 9 nucleotides line up with TRBD1. The junction had 11 bases not matched to a gene; V was cut back by 4 bases and J by 11 bases. Germline CDR1 SGHTA, CDR2 FQGNSA. The CDR3 covers 14 residues. Based on the CDR3 plus reference TRBV7-2 and TRBJ1-1, the full variable domain is GAGVSQSPSNKVTEKGKDVELRCDPISGHTALYWYRQSLGQGLEFLIYFQGNSAPDKSGLPSDRFSAERTGGSVSTLTIQRTQQEDSAVYLCASSSGTGTLTAFFGQGTRLTVV.

This clonotype has a handful of counts. This chain joins TRBV28 and TRBJ2-5, with D maybe TRBD1 (6 bases). The length of the CDR3 is 13 residues. The V and J ends lost 6 bases and 6 bases respectively, with 14 bases between them. Germline V gives CDR1 MDHEN, CDR2 SYDVKM. The CDR3 loop reads CASSQWTEQTQYF. Written as DNA, the CDR3 is TGTGCCAGCAGCCAGTGGACAGAGCAGACCCAGTACTTC.

The rearrangement uses TRBV9 and TRBJ1-1; D is possibly TRBD1 (6 bases). Germline CDR1 reads SGDLS; CDR2 reads YYNGEE. Trimming shortened V by 0 bases and J by 6 bases, and 18 bases separated the two germline ends. The CDR3 contains 16 residues. The CDR3 region is CASSVVSRGVMAEAFF. Written as DNA, the CDR3 is TGTGCCAGCAGCGTAGTTAGTAGGGGGGTCATGGCTGAAGCTTTCTTT.

This clonotype was detected only a few times. V gene TRBV6-1 combines with J gene TRBJ1-5; no clear D. The CDR3 spans 15 residues. Trimming shortened V by 3 bases and J by 1 base, and 10 bases separated the two germline ends. The V gene's germline CDR1 is MNHNS and CDR2 SASEGT. The CDR3 region has the DNA TGTGCCAGCAGTGAGGGTGGCGGGAGCAATCAGCCCCAGCATTTT. Amino acids: CASSEGGGSNQPQHF.

This clonotype was detected ten times or more. V gene TRBV29-1 combines with J gene TRBJ1-1; D uncertain. Germline lookup yields CDR1 SQVTM and CDR2 ANQGSEA. V was shortened by 6 bases and J by 1 base, with 18 bases between the two germline ends. The CDR3 has 15 amino acids. As DNA, the CDR3 is TGCAGCGTACCCCGGGCCCCCGGTGAGAACACTGAAGCTTTCTTT. The encoded protein is CSVPRAPGENTEAFF.

The chain carries TRBV29-1 and TRBJ1-2; 10 bases agree with TRBD1. This CDR3 is built from 13 residues. The trim removed 4 bases at V and 8 bases at J, leaving 7 bases unmatched. CDR1 SQVTM and CDR2 ANQGSEA come from the germline V gene. The CDR3 spells CSVVGTGADGYTF. The CDR3 DNA reads as TGCAGCGTTGTGGGGACAGGGGCTGACGGCTACACCTTC.

Written as DNA, the CDR3 is TGCAGTGCTGGAGTAAGACTAGAATCGGAGACCCAGTACTTC. Residues: CSAGVRLESETQYF. V usage is TRBV20-1 and J usage is TRBJ2-5; possibly TRBD2 for D (6 bases). V gave up 5 bases and J gave up 5 bases, with 18 bases separating them. Germline V CDR1 and CDR2: DFQATT, SNEGSKA (reference sequence). The CDR3 consists of 14 residues.

This clonotype turned up a few times. J is TRBJ1-4 and V is TRBV7-9; no definite D call. Germline assignment: CDR1 SEHNR and CDR2 FQNEAQ (reference sequence). V was trimmed by 5 bases and J by 4 bases, leaving 2 bases between them. There are 11 residues in the CDR3. Written as DNA, the CDR3 is TGTGCCAGCAGCATTAATGAAAAACTGTTTTTT. It encodes CASSINEKLFF. Drawing the rest from reference TRBV7-9 and TRBJ1-4, the complete variable domain is DTGVSQNPRHKITKRGQNVTFRCDPISEHNRLYWYRQTLGQGPEFLTYFQNEAQLEKSRLLSDRFSAERPKGSFSTLEIQRTEQGDSAMYLCASSINEKLFFGSGTQLSVL.

This clonotype was observed a few times. The V and J genes are TRBV6-5 and TRBJ1-4; D unresolved. Trimming left V 2 bases short and J 8 bases short, with 12 bases between. The V gene's germline CDR1 is MNHEY and CDR2 SVGAGI. The CDR3 loop spans 14 amino acids. CDR3 residues: CASSYLASAEKLFF. The CDR3 nucleotides read TGTGCCAGCAGTTACCTAGCAAGTGCGGAAAAACTGTTTTTT.

V gene TRBV28 combines with J gene TRBJ2-3, with a possible D match to TRBD2 (5 bases). The length of the CDR3 is 13 residues. CDR1 is MDHEN and CDR2 is SYDVKM in the germline V gene. V shed 6 bases and J shed 4 bases, with 11 bases lying between them. Here the CDR3 DNA reads TGTGCCAGCAGCACAACAGCGGCAGATACGCAGTATTTT. This sequence encodes CASSTTAADTQYF.

This clonotype was counted between two and nine times. The V and J genes are TRBV5-5 and TRBJ1-1; D gene uncertain. The CDR3 is made up of 13 amino acids. Trimming left V 1 base short and J 7 bases short, with 11 bases between. Germline CDR1 reads SGHKS; CDR2 reads YYEKEE (reference sequence). CDR3 bases: TGTGCCAGCAGCTTGCTGTTCGGGTTTGAAGCTTTCTTT. It specifies CASSLLFGFEAFF. Using reference TRBV5-5 and TRBJ1-1 for the parts outside the CDR3, the full variable domain is DAGVTQSPTHLIKTRGQQVTLRCSPISGHKSVSWYQQVLGQGPQFIFQYYEKEERGRGNFPDRFSARQFPNYSSELNVNALLLGDSALYLCASSLLFGFEAFFGQGTRLTVV.

The chain employs TRBV6-1 and TRBJ1-2; tentatively, D is TRBD1 (6 bases). This CDR3 is built from 14 residues. V lost 1 base, J lost 5 bases, and 11 bases lay in between. Germline CDR1 and CDR2: MNHNS and SASEGT. The CDR3 loop reads CASSEDVRGYGYTF. CDR3 nucleotide sequence: TGTGCCAGCAGTGAAGATGTCAGGGGATATGGCTACACCTTC.

The chain has TRBV19 and TRBJ2-7, with 11 bases aligning to TRBD1. There are 17 residues in the CDR3. CDR1 and CDR2 (germline): LNHDA, SQIVND (reference sequence). CDR3 in amino acids: CGRTTWTGGDPLGEQYF. DNA for the CDR3: TGTGGACGAACTACCTGGACAGGGGGCGATCCCTTAGGCGAGCAGTACTTC.

This clonotype was recorded a few times. V gene TRBV11-1 combines with J gene TRBJ2-7; perhaps TRBD1 as D (6 bases). Germline loops: CDR1 SGHAT, CDR2 FQDESV (reference sequence). The V end lost 5 bases, the J end lost 1 base, and 12 bases lay between the germline ends. The CDR3 sequence is 14 residues long. As DNA, the CDR3 is TGTGCCAGCAGCCCGGTAGGGGGATCCTACGAGCAGTACTTC. Its protein product is CASSPVGGSYEQYF.

This clonotype was seen a few times. The chain couples TRBV27 to TRBJ1-4; no definite D call. Germline assignment: CDR1 MNHEY and CDR2 SMNVEV (reference sequence). The length of the CDR3 is 15 residues. The ends were cut back, 5 bases at V and 6 bases at J, with 16 bases in the middle. The CDR3 region has the DNA TGTGCCAGCAGTAGAGGAGGGTTTGTTGATGAAAAACTGTTTTTT. Amino acids: CASSRGGFVDEKLFF.

This clonotype was found a few times. The rearrangement joins TRBV29-1 to TRBJ2-1; D gene unclear. The CDR3 length is 13 residues. Germline values: CDR1 SQVTM, CDR2 ANQGSEA. V was shortened by 1 base and J by 4 bases, with 8 bases between the two germline ends. CDR3 sequence: CSVEAKDYNEQFF. The CDR3 DNA reads as TGCAGCGTTGAAGCCAAAGATTACAATGAGCAGTTCTTC.

This rearrangement joins TRBV25-1 to TRBJ1-4; 9 bases map to TRBD1. The germline V gene encodes CDR1 MGHDK and CDR2 SYGVNS. The CDR3 loop spans 18 amino acids. The J segment lost 4 bases and the V segment lost 5 bases, leaving 14 bases of the junction unmatched. CDR3 sequence: CASSQARGWDRDNEKLFF. DNA of the CDR3: TGTGCCAGCAGTCAAGCCCGGGGCTGGGACAGGGATAATGAAAAACTGTTTTTT. Full variable domain (rest looked up from reference TRBV25-1 and TRBJ1-4): EADIYQTPRYLVIGTGKKITLECSQTMGHDKMYWYQQDPGMELHLIHYSYGVNSTEKGDLSSESTVSRIRTEHFPLTLESARPSHTSQYLCASSQARGWDRDNEKLFFGSGTQLSVL.

The chain employs TRBV4-1 and TRBJ2-7; perhaps D is TRBD1 or TRBD2 (5 bases each). The CDR3 extends over 14 amino acids. The germline V gene encodes CDR1 MGHRA and CDR2 YSYEKL. V was clipped by 2 bases and J by 6 bases, with 14 bases between them. The CDR3 DNA follows: TGCGCCAGCAGCCAATCTCCCCAGGGAGCCGAGCAGTACTTC. The encoded protein is CASSQSPQGAEQYF.

This clonotype was seen a few times. This chain uses TRBV24-1 with TRBJ1-5, with TRBD1 matching 10 bases. Germline V gives CDR1 KGHDR, CDR2 SFDVKD. This CDR3 region has 15 residues. Trimming cost V 4 bases and J 7 bases; bases outside gene matches: 6. Written as DNA, the CDR3 is TGTGCCACCAGTGACCCTCGACAGGGGGCCCAGCCCCAGCATTTT. This encodes CATSDPRQGAQPQHF.

This chain links TRBV12-3 or TRBV12-4 with TRBJ1-1; D gene unclear. This CDR3 is built from 14 residues. V was cut by 3 bases and J by 1 base, with 9 bases left in between. The CDR3 sequence is CASSFASGNTEAFF. The CDR3 DNA is TGTGCCAGCAGTTTTGCGAGCGGGAACACTGAAGCTTTCTTT.

This clonotype was seen more than once but under ten times. This chain joins TRBV7-2 and TRBJ2-5; D not certain. With 1 base removed from V and 7 bases from J, the gap between germline ends came to 16 bases. This CDR3 is 15 amino acids long. Germline V gives CDR1 SGHTA, CDR2 FQGNSA. The CDR3 loop is CASSLEGTTKGTQYF. CDR3 coding DNA: TGTGCCAGCAGCTTAGAAGGAACTACAAAGGGGACCCAGTACTTC.

The chain is built from TRBV2 and TRBJ2-1; tentatively, D is TRBD2 (6 bases). V was cut by 8 bases and J by 7 bases, with 12 bases left in between. CDR3 size: 12 residues. Germline values: CDR1 SNHLY, CDR2 FYNNEI. The CDR3 DNA sequence: TGTGCCAGCCGTTTGGAGGGTAATGAGCAGTTCTTC. This codes for CASRLEGNEQFF. Combining the CDR3 with reference TRBV2 and TRBJ2-1 gives the whole variable domain EPEVTQTPSHQVTQMGQEVILRCVPISNHLYFYWYRQILGQKVEFLVSFYNNEISEKSEIFDDQFSVERPDGSNFTLKIRSTKLEDSAMYFCASRLEGNEQFFGPGTRLTVL.